A single sample is the source of the 5 T cell receptor beta chains below, sequenced in a study of vaccination effects on CD4 cells after COVID-19. The antigens for these receptors are not known. TCRdb's table, derived via immunoSEQ multiplex PCR, lists solely in-frame clones and lacks some. Among over 45,000 clones, 55% to 75% were seen once, and the ten largest hold roughly 5.5%. Culture lasted roughly 9 days before CD4+ T cell isolation. The sequencing used CD4+ T cells from PBMCs cultured without peptide, collected before COVID-19 vaccination. The source is a human donor who received a COVID-19 vaccine.

The chain couples TRBV5-4 to TRBJ2-1; no definite D call. V was cut by 4 bases and J by 0 bases, with 8 bases left in between. The length of the CDR3 is 14 residues. Germline loops: CDR1 SGHNT, CDR2 YYREEE (reference sequence). The CDR3 region is CASSGVSSYNEQFF. The CDR3 DNA reads TGTGCCAGCAGCGGGGTGTCCTCCTACAATGAGCAGTTCTTC.

This clone has just a few counts. This chain uses TRBV24-1 with TRBJ2-7, with 7 positions matching TRBD1. Germline loops: CDR1 KGHDR, CDR2 SFDVKD. CDR3 length: 14 amino acids. After removal of 2 bases from V and 12 bases from J, the junction contained 12 bases not matched to a gene. CDR3 DNA: TGTGCCACCAGTGATTCAACCTACAGGGGTGTTCGGTACTTC. Translating it yields CATSDSTYRGVRYF.

V gene TRBV19 combines with J gene TRBJ2-1, with unresolved D. From germline, CDR1 is LNHDA and CDR2 SQIVND (reference sequence). Between the trimmed V and J ends, which lost 3 bases and 2 bases, there was a span of 5 bases. The CDR3 sequence is 13 residues long. Here the CDR3 reads CASSIATYNEQFF. CDR3 sequence (DNA): TGTGCCAGTAGTATCGCCACCTACAATGAGCAGTTCTTC.

This clone has only a few counts. V is TRBV6-5 and J is TRBJ2-2, with 7 bases lining up with TRBD2. Germline V CDR1 and CDR2: MNHEY, SVGAGI. The CDR3 runs to 15 residues. After removal of 10 bases from V and 3 bases from J, the junction contained 11 bases not matched to a gene. CDR3 residues: CATRSGAGDTGELFF. CDR3 DNA: TGTGCCACTCGATCCGGCGCGGGAGACACCGGGGAGCTGTTTTTT.

J is TRBJ1-1 and V is TRBV6-2 or TRBV6-3; D ambiguous. Trimming left V 2 bases short and J 3 bases short, with 4 bases between. Germline V lookup: CDR1 MNHEY, CDR2 SVGEGT. The CDR3 has 12 residues. The CDR3 DNA reads TGTGCCAGCAGTTACGCGGACACTGAAGCTTTCTTT. Its protein is CASSYADTEAFF.